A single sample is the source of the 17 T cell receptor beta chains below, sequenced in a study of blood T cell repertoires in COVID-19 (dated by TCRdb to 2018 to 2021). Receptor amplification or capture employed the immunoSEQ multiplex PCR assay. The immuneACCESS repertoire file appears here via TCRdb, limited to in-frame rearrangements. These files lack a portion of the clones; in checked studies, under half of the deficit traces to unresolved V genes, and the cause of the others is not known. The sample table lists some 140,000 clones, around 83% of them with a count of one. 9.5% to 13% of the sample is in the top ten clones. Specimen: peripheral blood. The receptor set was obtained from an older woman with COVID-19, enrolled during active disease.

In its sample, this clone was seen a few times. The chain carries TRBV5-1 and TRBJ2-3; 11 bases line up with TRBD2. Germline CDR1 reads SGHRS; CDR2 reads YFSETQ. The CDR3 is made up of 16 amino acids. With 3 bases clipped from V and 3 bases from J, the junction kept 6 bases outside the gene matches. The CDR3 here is CASSSLAGGPTDTQYF. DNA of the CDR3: TGCGCCAGCAGCTCCTTAGCGGGAGGGCCAACAGATACGCAGTATTTT.

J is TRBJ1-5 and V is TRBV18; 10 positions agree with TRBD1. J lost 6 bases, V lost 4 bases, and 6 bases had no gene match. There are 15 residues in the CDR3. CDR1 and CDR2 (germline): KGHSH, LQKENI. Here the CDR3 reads CASSLGQGESQPQHF. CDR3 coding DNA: TGTGCCAGCTCACTAGGACAGGGGGAATCTCAGCCCCAGCATTTT.

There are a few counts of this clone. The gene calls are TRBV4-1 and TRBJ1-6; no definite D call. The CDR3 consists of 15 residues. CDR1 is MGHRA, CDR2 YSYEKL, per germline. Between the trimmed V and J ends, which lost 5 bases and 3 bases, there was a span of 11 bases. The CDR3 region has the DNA TGCGCCAGCAGCTCTCGTAAAAACTATAATTCACCCCTCCACTTT. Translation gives CASSSRKNYNSPLHF.

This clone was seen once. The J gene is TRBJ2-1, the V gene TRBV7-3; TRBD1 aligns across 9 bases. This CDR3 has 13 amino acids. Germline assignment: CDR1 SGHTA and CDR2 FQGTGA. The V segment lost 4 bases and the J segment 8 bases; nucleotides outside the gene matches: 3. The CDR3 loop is CASSSTGGDEQFF. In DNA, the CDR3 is TGTGCCAGCAGCTCTACAGGGGGCGATGAGCAGTTCTTC.

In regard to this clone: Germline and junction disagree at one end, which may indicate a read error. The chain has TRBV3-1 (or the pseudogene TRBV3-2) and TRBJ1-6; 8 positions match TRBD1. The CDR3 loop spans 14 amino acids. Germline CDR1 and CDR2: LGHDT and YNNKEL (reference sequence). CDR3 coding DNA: TGTGCCAGCAGGGGGACAGGCGATAATTCACCCCTCTACTTT. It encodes CASRGTGDNSPLYF.

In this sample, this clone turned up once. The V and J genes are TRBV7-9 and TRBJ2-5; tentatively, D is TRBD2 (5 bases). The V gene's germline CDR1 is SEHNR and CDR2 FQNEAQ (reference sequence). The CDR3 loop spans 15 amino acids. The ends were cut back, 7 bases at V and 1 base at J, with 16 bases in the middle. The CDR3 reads CASTSPGTVQETQYF. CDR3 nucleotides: TGTGCCAGCACCTCCCCGGGAACCGTCCAAGAGACCCAGTACTTC. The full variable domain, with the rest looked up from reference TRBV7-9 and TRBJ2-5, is DTGVSQNPRHKITKRGQNVTFRCDPISEHNRLYWYRQTLGQGPEFLTYFQNEAQLEKSRLLSDRFSAERPKGSFSTLEIQRTEQGDSAMYLCASTSPGTVQETQYFGPGTRLLVL.

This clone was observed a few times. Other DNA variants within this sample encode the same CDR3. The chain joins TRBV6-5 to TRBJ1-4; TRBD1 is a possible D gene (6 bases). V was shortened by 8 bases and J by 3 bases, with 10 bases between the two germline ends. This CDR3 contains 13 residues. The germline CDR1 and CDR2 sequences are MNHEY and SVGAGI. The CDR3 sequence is CASARGPNEKLFF. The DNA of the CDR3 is TGTGCCAGCGCCAGGGGACCTAATGAAAAACTGTTTTTT.

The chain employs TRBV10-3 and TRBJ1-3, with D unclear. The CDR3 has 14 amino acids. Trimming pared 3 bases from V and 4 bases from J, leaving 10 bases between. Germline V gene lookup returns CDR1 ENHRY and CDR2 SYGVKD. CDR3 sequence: CAISEPRIGNTIYF. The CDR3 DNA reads TGTGCCATCAGTGAACCGAGGATCGGAAACACCATATATTTT.

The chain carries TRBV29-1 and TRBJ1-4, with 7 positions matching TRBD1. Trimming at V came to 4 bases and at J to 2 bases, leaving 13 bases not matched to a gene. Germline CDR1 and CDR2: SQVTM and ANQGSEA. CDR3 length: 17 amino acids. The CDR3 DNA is TGCAGCGTTGCGCGTAACAGGGGAATAGGGACTAATGAAAAACTGTTTTTT. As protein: CSVARNRGIGTNEKLFF.

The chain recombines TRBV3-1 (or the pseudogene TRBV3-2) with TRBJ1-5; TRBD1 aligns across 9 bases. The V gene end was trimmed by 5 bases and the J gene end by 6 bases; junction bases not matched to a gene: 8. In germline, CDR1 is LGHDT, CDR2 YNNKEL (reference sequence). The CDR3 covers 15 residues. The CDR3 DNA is TGTGCCAGCAGCGCGGACAGGGGTCCAGCTCAGCCCCAGCATTTT. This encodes CASSADRGPAQPQHF.

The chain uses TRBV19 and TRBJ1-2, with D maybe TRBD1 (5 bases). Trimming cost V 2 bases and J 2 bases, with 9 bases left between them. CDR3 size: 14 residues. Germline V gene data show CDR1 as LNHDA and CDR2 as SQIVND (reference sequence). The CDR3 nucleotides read TGTGCCAGTAGTATACCGGCAGGGAACTATGGCTACACCTTC. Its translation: CASSIPAGNYGYTF.

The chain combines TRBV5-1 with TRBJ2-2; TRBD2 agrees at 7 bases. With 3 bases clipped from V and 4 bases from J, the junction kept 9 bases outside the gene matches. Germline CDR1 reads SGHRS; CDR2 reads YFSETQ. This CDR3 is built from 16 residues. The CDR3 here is CASSSTTRGVTGELFF. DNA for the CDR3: TGCGCCAGCAGCTCGACTACCCGGGGGGTCACCGGGGAGCTGTTTTTT.

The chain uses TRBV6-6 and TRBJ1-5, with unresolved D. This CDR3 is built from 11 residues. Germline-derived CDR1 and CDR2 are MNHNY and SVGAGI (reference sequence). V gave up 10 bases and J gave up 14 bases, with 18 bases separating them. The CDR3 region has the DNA TGTGCCATCGGTCGTTCGGGGAACGAGCATTTT. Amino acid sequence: CAIGRSGNEHF.

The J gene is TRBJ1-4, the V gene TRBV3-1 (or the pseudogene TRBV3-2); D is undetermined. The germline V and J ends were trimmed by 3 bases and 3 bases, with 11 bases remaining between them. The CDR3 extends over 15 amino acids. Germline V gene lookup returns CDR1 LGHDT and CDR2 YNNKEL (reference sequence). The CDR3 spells CASSHGSGANEKLFF. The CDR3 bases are TGTGCCAGCAGCCATGGGAGCGGGGCTAATGAAAAACTGTTTTTT.

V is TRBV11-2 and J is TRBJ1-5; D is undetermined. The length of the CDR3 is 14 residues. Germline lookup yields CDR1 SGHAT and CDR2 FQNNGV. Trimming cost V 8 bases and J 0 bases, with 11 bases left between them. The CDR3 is CASATGDSNQPQHF. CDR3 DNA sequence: TGTGCCAGCGCCACGGGAGATAGCAATCAGCCCCAGCATTTT. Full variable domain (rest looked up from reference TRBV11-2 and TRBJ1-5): EAGVAQSPRYKIIEKRQSVAFWCNPISGHATLYWYQQILGQGPKLLIQFQNNGVVDDSQLPKDRFSAERLKGVDSTLKIQPAKLEDSAVYLCASATGDSNQPQHFGDGTRLSIL.

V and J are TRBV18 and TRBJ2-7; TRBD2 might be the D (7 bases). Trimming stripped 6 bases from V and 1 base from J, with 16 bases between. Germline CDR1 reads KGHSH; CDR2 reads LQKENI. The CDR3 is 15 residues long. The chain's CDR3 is CASSPRGGLSYEQYF. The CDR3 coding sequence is TGTGCCAGCTCCCCGAGGGGGGGCCTTTCCTACGAGCAGTACTTC.

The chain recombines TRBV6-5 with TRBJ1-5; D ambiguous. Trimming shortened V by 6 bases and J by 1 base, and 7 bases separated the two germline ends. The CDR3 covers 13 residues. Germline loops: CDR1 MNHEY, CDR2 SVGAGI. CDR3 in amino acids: CASRTESNQPQHF. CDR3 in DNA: TGTGCCAGCAGGACGGAGAGCAATCAGCCCCAGCATTTT.